Sequencing of this TCR beta chain was carried out in a study of T cells during gluten challenge in celiac disease (dated by TCRdb to the late 2010s). Describing the broader study: For 6 or 7 challenge participants who showed a significant rise in HLA-DQ:gluten tetramer-binding T cells, paired single-cell TCR sequencing was carried out. Blood was collected at baseline, day 6 and day 14 of the challenge, and duodenal biopsies at baseline and day 14. On the Illumina MiSeq, single-cell libraries were sequenced paired-end 250 bp and bulk libraries were sequenced paired-end 300 bp. What the study reported, not specific to this receptor: Across the 7 patients, about 12-45% of single-cell TCR-alpha/beta clonotypes seen at the latest time point had also been present at baseline, compared with roughly 52-55% in the bulk data. Circulating gluten-specific T cells peaked on day 6, and the day-6 repertoire appeared to consist largely of expanded preexisting memory clonotypes. On day 6, circulating gluten-specific T cells had a lower sample-corrected Shannon diversity, showing that clonal expansion increased.

Receptor libraries were prepared by single-cell sequencing. Sequencing took place on an Illumina MiSeq. Three nested PCRs with multiplexed primers covering all TRA and TRB V genes were used to amplify paired single-cell TCR-alpha and TCR-beta sequences. In the paper's pipeline: Selected pRESTO steps were used for read preprocessing, and IMGT/HighV-QUEST was used to assign V, D, J genes and CDR3 junctions. Only valid singletons with no more than three chains, each backed by 100 or more reads, were kept as single cells. Clonotypes were defined as identical paired TCR-alpha/beta nucleotide sequences, and negligible cross-contamination was indicated by cross-patient sharing of only roughly 0.21%. In samples containing more than 20 cells, repertoire diversity was estimated using a Shannon index corrected for undersampling. In-frame beta chains were kept once TCRdb had trimmed the public reads at Q25 with fastp and called clones with MiXCR. Rows merge per CDR3 protein into single entries with the most common DNA and genes. It is TCRdb's table, rather than the study itself, that gives the V and J calls and clone size. The sample records 130 or so distinct CDR3 sequences, 45% to 60% of which are singletons. Roughly 56% of the sample is taken by the ten largest.

For this clonotype: Per-nucleotide qualities are absent, and no much larger clonotype sits a single base away.

There are 18 amino acids in the CDR3, from cysteine to phenylalanine inclusive. The kept DNA is CDR3 alone, 54 bases in frame from the first base. CDR1 and CDR2, per the germline V gene, are LGHNA and YNFKEQ. V is pared back by 4 bases and J by 0 bases, with 19 bases lying between the germline termini. To study recall of gluten-specific T cells, treated celiac disease patients who were on a gluten-free diet went through a 14-day oral dietary gluten challenge. Tetramer-binding CD3+ CD8- CD4+ T cells were gated among live lamina propria cells, with CD11c, CD14, CD15, CD19 and CD56 cells excluded. Cells were sorted on an Aria II cell sorter as single cells, and also in bulk when tetramer-positive cells were relatively numerous. At baseline and again on day 14, roughly eight duodenal biopsies were taken from each challenged patient. Biopsies were treated with EDTA to remove epithelium, digested with collagenase, homogenized and filtered to yield cryopreserved lamina propria cell suspensions. Before tetramer-binding CD4+ T cells were sorted, thawed cells were stained with a pool of PE-conjugated HLA-DQ:gluten tetramers presenting immunodominant gluten epitopes.

The sequence came from a female donor with celiac disease. In this chain, TRBV4-2 is recombined with TRBJ1-3; TRBD1 is possibly the D segment (6 matching bases). The sample was gluten-specific CD4+ T cells sorted from the duodenum using tetramers, taken at baseline or on day 14 of gluten challenge (not recorded which). The encoded CDR3 is CASSPTGHGMSSGNTIYF. The nucleotide sequence reads as follows: TGTGCCAGCAGCCCGACGGGACATGGAATGAGCTCTGGAAACACCATATATTTT.